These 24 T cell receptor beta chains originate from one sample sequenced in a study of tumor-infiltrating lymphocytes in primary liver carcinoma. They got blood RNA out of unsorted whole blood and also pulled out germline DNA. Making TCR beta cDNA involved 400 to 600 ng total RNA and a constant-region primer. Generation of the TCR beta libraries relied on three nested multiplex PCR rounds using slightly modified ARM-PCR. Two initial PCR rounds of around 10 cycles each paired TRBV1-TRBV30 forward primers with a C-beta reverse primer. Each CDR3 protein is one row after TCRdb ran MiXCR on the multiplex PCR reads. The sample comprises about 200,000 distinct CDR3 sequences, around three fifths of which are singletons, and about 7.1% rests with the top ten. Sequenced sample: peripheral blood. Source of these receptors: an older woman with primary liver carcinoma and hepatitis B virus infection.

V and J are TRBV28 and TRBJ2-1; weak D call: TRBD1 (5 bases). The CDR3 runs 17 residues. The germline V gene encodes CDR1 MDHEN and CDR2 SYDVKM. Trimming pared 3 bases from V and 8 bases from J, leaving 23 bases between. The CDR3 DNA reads TGTGCCAGCAGTTTTACAGCCACAGGTCCCGTCTCCTATGAGCAGTTCTTC. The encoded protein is CASSFTATGPVSYEQFF.

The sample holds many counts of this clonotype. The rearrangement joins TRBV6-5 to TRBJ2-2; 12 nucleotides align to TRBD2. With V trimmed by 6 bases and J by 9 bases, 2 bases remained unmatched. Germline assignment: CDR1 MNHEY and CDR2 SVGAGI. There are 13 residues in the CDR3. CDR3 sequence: CASSRTSGRELFF. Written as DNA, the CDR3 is TGTGCCAGCAGCCGGACTAGCGGGAGGGAGCTGTTTTTT.

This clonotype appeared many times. Written as DNA, the CDR3 is TGTGCCAGCAGTTACCAGGGGATGAACACTGAAGCTTTCTTT. It specifies CASSYQGMNTEAFF. The chain carries TRBV5-4 and TRBJ1-1; weak D call: TRBD1 (6 bases). The CDR3 has 14 residues. Trimming took 5 bases from V and 0 from J, leaving 11 bases between them. The germline gives CDR1 SGHNT, CDR2 YYREEE (reference sequence).

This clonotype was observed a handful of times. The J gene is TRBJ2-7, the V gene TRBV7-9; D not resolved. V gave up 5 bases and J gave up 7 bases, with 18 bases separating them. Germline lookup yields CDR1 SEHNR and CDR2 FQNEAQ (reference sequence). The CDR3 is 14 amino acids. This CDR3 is CASSRPAAASEQYF. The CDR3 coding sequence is TGTGCCAGCAGCCGCCCGGCGGCAGCGTCGGAGCAGTACTTC.

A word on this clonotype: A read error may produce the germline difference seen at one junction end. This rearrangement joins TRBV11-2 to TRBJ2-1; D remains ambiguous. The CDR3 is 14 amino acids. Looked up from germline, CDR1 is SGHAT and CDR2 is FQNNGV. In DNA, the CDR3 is TGTGCCAGCAGCAAAATAATGGGGTTAGGTGAGCAGCTCTTC. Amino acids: CASSKIMGLGEQLF.

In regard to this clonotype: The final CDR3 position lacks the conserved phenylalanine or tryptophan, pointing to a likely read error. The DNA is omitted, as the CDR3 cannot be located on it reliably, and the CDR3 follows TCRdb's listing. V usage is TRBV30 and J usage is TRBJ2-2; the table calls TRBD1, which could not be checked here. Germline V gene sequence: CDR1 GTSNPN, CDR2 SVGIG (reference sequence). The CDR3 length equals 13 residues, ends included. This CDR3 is CAWSVGGSGEPFY.

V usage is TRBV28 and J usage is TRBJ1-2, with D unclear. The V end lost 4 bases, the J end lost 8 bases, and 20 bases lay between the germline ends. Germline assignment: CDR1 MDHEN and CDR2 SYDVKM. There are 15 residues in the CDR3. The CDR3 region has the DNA TGTGCCAGCAGTTCCGAAAAGAGACGCTATGGGGGCTACACCTTC. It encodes CASSSEKRRYGGYTF.

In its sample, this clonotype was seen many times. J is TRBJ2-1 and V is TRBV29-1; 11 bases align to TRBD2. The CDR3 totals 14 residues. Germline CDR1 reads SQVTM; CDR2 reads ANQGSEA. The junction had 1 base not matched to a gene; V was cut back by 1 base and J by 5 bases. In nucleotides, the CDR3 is TGCAGCGTTGAAGGGACTAGCGGGCACAATGAGCAGTTCTTC. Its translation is CSVEGTSGHNEQFF.

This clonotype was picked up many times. The DNA of the CDR3 is TGTGCCAGCAGCCAAGGGCCCGAGCAGTACTTC. This gives the protein CASSQGPEQYF. The chain is built from TRBV4-2 and TRBJ2-7; D unclear. The germline gives CDR1 LGHNA, CDR2 YNFKEQ. The CDR3 loop spans 11 amino acids. Trimming took 1 base from V and 6 from J, leaving 4 bases between them.

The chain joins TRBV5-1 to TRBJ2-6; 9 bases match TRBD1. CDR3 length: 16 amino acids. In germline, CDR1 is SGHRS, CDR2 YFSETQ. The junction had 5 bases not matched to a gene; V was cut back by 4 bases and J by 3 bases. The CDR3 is CASSKGQGFGANVLTF. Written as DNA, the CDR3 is TGCGCCAGCAGCAAGGGACAGGGCTTTGGGGCCAACGTCCTGACTTTC.

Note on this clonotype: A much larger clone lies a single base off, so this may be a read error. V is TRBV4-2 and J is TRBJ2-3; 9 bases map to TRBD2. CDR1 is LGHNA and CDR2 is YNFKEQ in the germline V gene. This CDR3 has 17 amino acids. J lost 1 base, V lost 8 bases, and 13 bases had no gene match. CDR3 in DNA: TGTGCCAGCGGCCCAAGCATAGCGGGAGACGGCACAGATACGCAGTATTTT. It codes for CASGPSIAGDGTDTQYF.

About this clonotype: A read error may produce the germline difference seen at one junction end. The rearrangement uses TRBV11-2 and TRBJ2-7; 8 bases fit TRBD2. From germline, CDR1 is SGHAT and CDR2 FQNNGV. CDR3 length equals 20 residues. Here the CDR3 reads CASGLIWDITLAGLGREQYF. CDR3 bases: TGTGCCAGCGGCTTAATCTGGGACATAACCCTAGCGGGCCTGGGACGCGAGCAGTACTTC.

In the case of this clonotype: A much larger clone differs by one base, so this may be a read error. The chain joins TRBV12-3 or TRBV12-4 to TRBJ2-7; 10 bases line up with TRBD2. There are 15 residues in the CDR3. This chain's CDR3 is CANSFRLAGAYEQYF. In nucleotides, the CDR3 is TGTGCCAACAGTTTCCGACTAGCGGGCGCCTACGAGCAGTACTTC.

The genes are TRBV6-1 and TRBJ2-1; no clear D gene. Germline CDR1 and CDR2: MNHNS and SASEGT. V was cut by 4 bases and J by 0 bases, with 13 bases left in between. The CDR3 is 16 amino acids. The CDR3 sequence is CASSALGNNSYNEQFF. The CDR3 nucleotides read TGTGCCAGCAGTGCCTTGGGGAATAACTCCTACAATGAGCAGTTCTTC.

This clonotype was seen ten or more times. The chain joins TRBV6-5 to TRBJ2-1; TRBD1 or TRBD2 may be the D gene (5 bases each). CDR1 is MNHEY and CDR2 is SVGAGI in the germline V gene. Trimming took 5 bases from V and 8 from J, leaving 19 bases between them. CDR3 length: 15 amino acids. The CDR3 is CASSVPGTVRDEQFF. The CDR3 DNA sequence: TGTGCCAGCAGTGTACCCGGGACCGTTAGGGATGAGCAGTTCTTC.

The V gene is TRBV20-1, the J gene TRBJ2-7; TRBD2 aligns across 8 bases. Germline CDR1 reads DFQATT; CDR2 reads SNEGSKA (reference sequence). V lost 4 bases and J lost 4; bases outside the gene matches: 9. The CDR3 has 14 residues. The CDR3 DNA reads TGCAGTGCTACACCGGGACTAGGGGGGTACGAGCAGTACTTC. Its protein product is CSATPGLGGYEQYF.

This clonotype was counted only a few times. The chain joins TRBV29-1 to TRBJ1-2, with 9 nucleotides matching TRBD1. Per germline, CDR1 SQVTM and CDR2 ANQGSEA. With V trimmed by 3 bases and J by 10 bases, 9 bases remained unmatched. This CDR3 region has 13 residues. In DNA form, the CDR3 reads TGCAGCGTTGATGGGGACAGGGATAAGCCCTACACCTTC. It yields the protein CSVDGDRDKPYTF. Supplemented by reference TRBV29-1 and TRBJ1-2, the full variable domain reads SAVISQKPSRDICQRGTSLTIQCQVDSQVTMMFWYRQQPGQSLTLIATANQGSEATYESGFVIDKFPISRPNLTFSTLTVSNMSPEDSSIYLCSVDGDRDKPYTFGSGTRLTVV.

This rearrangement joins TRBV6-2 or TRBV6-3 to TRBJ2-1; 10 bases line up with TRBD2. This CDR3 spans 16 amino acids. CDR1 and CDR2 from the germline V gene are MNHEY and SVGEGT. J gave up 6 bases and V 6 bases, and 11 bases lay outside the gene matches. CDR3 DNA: TGTGCCAGCAGGGGGATAGCGGGAGGATTAGGCAATGAGCAGTTCTTC. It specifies CASRGIAGGLGNEQFF.

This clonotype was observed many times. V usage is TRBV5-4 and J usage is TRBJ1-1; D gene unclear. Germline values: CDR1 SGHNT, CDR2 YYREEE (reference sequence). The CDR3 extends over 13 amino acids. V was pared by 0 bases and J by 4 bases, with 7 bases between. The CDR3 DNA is TGTGCCAGCAGCTTGGTTCCGGGCACTGAAGCTTTCTTT. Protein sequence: CASSLVPGTEAFF.

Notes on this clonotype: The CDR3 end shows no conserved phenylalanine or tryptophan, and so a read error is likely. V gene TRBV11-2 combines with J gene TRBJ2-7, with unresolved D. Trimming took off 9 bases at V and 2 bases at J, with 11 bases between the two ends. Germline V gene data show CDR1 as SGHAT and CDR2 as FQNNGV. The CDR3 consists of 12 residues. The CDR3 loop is CASSHLTYEQYY. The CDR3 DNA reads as TGTGCCAGTAGCCACCTGACCTACGAGCAGTACTAC.

The chain's CDR3 is CASSLTGTGSAIYGYTF. Here the CDR3 DNA reads TGTGCCAGCAGCTTAACCGGGACAGGGTCCGCGATTTATGGCTACACCTTC. The chain combines TRBV11-3 with TRBJ1-2; 9 bases are a match to TRBD1. Germline loops: CDR1 SGHNT, CDR2 YENEEA. The CDR3 covers 17 residues. J lost 5 bases, V lost 2 bases, and 12 bases had no gene match. Full variable domain (outside the CDR3, taken from reference TRBV11-3 and TRBJ1-2): EAGVVQSPRYKIIEKKQPVAFWCNPISGHNTLYWYLQNLGQGPELLIRYENEEAVDDSQLPKDRFSAERLKGVDSTLKIQPAELGDSAVYLCASSLTGTGSAIYGYTFGSGTRLTVV.

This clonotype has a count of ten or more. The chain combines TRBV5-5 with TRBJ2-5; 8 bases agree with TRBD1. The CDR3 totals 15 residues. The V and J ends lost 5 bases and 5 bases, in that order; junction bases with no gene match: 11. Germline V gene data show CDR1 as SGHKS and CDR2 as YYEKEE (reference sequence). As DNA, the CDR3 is TGTGCCAGCAGTGCCGCAGGGGGCCCCTTGGAGACCCAGTACTTC. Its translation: CASSAAGGPLETQYF. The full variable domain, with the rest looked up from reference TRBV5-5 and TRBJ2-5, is DAGVTQSPTHLIKTRGQQVTLRCSPISGHKSVSWYQQVLGQGPQFIFQYYEKEERGRGNFPDRFSARQFPNYSSELNVNALLLGDSALYLCASSAAGGPLETQYFGPGTRLLVL.

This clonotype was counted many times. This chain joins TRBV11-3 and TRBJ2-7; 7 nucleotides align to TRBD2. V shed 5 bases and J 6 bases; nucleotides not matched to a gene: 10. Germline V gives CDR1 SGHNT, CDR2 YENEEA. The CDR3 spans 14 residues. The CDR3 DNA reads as TGTGCCAGCAGCCGATCTAGCGGCCGGGGCGAGCAGTACTTC. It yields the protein CASSRSSGRGEQYF.

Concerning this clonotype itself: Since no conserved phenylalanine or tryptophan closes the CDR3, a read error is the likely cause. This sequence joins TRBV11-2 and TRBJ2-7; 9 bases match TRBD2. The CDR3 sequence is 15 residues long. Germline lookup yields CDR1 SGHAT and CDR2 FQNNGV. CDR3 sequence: CASSFSETSGYEQYL. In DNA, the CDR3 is TGTGCTAGCAGCTTTTCCGAGACTAGCGGCTACGAGCAGTACTTA.